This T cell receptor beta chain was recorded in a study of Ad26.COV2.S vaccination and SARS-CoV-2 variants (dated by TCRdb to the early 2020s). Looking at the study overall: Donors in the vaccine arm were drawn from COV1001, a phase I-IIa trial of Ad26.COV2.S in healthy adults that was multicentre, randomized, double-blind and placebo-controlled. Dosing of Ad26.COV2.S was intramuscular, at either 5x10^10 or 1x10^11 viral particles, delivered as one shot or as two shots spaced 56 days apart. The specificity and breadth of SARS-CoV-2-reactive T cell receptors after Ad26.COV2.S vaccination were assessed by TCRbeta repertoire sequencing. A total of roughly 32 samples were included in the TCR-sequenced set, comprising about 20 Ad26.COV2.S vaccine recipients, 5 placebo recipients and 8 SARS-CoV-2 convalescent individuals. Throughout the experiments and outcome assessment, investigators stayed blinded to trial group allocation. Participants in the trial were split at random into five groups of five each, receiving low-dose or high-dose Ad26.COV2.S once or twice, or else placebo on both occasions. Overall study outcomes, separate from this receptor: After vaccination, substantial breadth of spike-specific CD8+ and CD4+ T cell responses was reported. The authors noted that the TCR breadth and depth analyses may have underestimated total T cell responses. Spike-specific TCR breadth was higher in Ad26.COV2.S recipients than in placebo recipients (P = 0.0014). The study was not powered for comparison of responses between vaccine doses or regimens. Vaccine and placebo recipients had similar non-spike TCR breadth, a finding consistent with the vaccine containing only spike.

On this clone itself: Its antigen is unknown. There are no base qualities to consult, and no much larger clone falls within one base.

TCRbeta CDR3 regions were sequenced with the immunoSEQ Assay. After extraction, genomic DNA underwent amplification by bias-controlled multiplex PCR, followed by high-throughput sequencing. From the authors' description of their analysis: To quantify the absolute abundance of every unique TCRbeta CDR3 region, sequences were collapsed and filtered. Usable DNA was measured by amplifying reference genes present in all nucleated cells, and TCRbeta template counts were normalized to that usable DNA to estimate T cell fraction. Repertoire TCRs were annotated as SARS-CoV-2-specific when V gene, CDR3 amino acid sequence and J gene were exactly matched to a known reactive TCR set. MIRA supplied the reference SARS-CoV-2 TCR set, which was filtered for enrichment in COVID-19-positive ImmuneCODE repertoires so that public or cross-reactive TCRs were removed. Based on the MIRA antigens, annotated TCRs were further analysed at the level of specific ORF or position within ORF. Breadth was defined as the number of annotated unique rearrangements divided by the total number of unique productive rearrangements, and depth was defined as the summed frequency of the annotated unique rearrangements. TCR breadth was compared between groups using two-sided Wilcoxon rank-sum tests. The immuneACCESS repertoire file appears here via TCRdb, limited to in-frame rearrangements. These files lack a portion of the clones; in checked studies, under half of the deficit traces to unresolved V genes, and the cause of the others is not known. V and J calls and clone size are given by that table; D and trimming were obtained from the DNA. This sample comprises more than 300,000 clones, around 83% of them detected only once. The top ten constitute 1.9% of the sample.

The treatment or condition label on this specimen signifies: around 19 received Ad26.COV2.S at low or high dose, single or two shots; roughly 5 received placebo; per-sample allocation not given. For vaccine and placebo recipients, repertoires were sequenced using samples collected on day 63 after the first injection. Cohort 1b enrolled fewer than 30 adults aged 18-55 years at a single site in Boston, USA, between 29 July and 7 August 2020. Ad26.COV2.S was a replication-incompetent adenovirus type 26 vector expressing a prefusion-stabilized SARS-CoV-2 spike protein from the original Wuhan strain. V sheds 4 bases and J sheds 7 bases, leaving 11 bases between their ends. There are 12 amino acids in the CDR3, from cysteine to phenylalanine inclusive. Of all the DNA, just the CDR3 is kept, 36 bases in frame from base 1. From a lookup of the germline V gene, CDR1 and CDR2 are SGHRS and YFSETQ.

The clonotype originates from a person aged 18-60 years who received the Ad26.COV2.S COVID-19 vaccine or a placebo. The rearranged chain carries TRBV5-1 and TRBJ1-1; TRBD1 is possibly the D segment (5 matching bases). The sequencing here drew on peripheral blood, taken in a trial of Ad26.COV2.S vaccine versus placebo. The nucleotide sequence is TGCGCCAGCAGCCCCGACAGATTTGAAGCTTTCTTT. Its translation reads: CASSPDRFEAFF.